This TCR beta chain was obtained from a study of T cells after yellow fever vaccination. Study-wide results and caveats: Weaker, the secondary response peaked sooner, at day 5 versus 15. Reappearing after the booster were most of the clones from primary vaccination (around 96% CD4, 70% to 90% CD8).

Concerning this clonotype: The antigen is undetermined.

The V and J ends lost 4 bases and 4 bases respectively, with 12 bases between them. The CDR3 runs to 15 residues. CDR1 is SGHDT and CDR2 is YYEEEE in the germline V gene. TCRdb reprocessed the 5' RACE reads via MiXCR and lists one record per CDR3 protein. The sample lists 350,000 to 450,000 distinct CDR3 sequences, approximately 19% occurring once. Sequenced material: PBMCs, taken before the yellow fever booster vaccination. This receptor was obtained from a man aged 18 to 30 who received the YFV17D yellow fever vaccine. The V call is TRBV5-6, the J call TRBJ2-6; D is possibly TRBD1 (5 bases). The CDR3 bases are TGTGCCAGCAGCCCCCAGGGTGCCGGGGCCAACGTCCTGACTTTC. The encoded protein is CASSPQGAGANVLTF.